There are a few counts of the clone carrying this TCR beta chain. Its antigen is as yet unknown. The CDR3 is made up of 15 amino acids. Germline V gives CDR1 LGHNA, CDR2 YNFKEQ. J gave up 4 bases and V 4 bases, and 8 bases lay outside the gene matches. This sample was included in a study of cytomegalovirus exposure and HLA in healthy donors. PCR employed 60 Vbeta and 13 Jbeta primers. Here immunoSEQ multiplex PCR was the method, and the copy in TCRdb shows in-frame clones only, minus some. The sample has about 59,000 clones, approximately 75% seen once. The study's findings and limits: Most subjects' HLA-A and HLA-B alleles were reportedly predicted from TCR beta sequences.

This clonotype was sampled from a man between 25 and 39 years old in good health and CMV-seropositive. This chain connects TRBV4-2 to TRBJ1-1, with 8 positions matching TRBD1. Sequences were obtained from PBMCs. This CDR3 reads CASSRPGGEGTEAFF. In DNA, the CDR3 is TGTGCCAGCAGCCGGCCAGGGGGCGAAGGCACTGAAGCTTTCTTT.